This T cell receptor beta chain was identified during a study of Ad26.COV2.S vaccination and SARS-CoV-2 variants (dated by TCRdb to the early 2020s). The study in broad terms: Donors in the vaccine arm were drawn from COV1001, a multicentre, randomized, double-blind, placebo-controlled phase I-IIa trial testing Ad26.COV2.S in healthy adults. Trial participants were randomized into five groups of five, in which low-dose or high-dose Ad26.COV2.S was given once or twice, or placebo was given on both occasions. Sequencing of the TCRbeta repertoire served to evaluate the specificity and breadth of SARS-CoV-2-reactive T cell receptors following Ad26.COV2.S vaccination. Investigators remained blinded to trial group allocation during experiments and outcome assessment. Dosing of Ad26.COV2.S was intramuscular, at either 5x10^10 or 1x10^11 viral particles, delivered as one shot or as two shots spaced 56 days apart. The TCR-sequenced set comprised about 32 samples: about 19 Ad26.COV2.S vaccine recipients, 5 placebo recipients and 8 SARS-CoV-2 convalescent individuals. Findings and caveats that apply to the study as a whole: The study was not powered for comparison of responses between vaccine doses or regimens. It was noted by the authors that total T cell responses may have been underestimated by the TCR breadth and depth analyses. Spike-specific TCR breadth was higher in Ad26.COV2.S recipients than in placebo recipients (P = 0.0014). Substantial breadth of spike-specific CD8+ and CD4+ T cell responses was reported after vaccination. Non-spike TCR breadth was comparable between vaccine and placebo recipients, consistent with the vaccine containing only spike.

Explained via the paper, the treatment or condition label denotes: some 20 received Ad26.COV2.S at low or high dose, single or two shots; a few received placebo; per-sample allocation not given. For vaccine and placebo recipients, repertoires were sequenced using samples collected on day 63 after the first injection. Cohort 1b enrolled around 23 adults aged 18-55 years at a single site in Boston, USA, between 29 July and 7 August 2020. Ad26.COV2.S consisted of a replication-incompetent adenovirus type 26 vector by which a prefusion-stabilized SARS-CoV-2 spike protein from the original Wuhan strain was expressed. Reading from cysteine to phenylalanine, the CDR3 counts 13 amino acids. Only the CDR3 DNA is retained, 39 bases long and in frame from the first base. The germline V gene yields MNHNS for CDR1 and SASEGT for CDR2. V and J lose 3 bases and 12 bases, and a span of 12 bases separates them. The immunoSEQ Assay was used to sequence TCRbeta CDR3 regions. After extraction, genomic DNA underwent amplification by bias-controlled multiplex PCR, followed by high-throughput sequencing. Concerning the study's data processing: To quantify the absolute abundance of every unique TCRbeta CDR3 region, sequences were collapsed and filtered. T cell fraction was estimated by normalizing TCRbeta template counts to usable DNA, which was measured by amplifying reference genes present in all nucleated cells. Repertoire TCRs were annotated as SARS-CoV-2-specific when V gene, CDR3 amino acid sequence and J gene were exactly matched to a known reactive TCR set. MIRA supplied the reference SARS-CoV-2 TCR set, which was filtered for enrichment in COVID-19-positive ImmuneCODE repertoires so that public or cross-reactive TCRs were removed. Using the MIRA antigens, annotated TCRs were further analysed by specific ORF or by position within an ORF. Depth was the summed frequency of annotated unique rearrangements, while breadth was defined as annotated unique rearrangements over total unique productive rearrangements. Group comparisons of TCR breadth used two-sided Wilcoxon rank-sum tests. TCRdb provides this immuneACCESS table in a form limited to in-frame rearrangements. Some clones are lacking; in checked studies, under half of them reflect an unresolved V gene, and why the rest are absent is not known. That table supplies the V and J calls and clone size; D and trimming were determined from the DNA. The sample data list about 400,000 clones, and approximately 90% of these were observed just once. The ten largest clones capture more than 3% of the sample.

Concerning this clone: Its antigen is still unknown. Within one base of it there is no much larger clone, and no base qualities were kept.

The chain is assembled from TRBV6-1 and TRBJ1-6; no D segment can be confidently identified. The source of this sequence is a person aged 18-65 years who received the Ad26.COV2.S COVID-19 vaccine or a placebo. This specimen consisted of peripheral blood, obtained in a trial of Ad26.COV2.S vaccine versus placebo. Read as DNA, the sequence is TGTGCCAGCAGTGAGATTGCCAGGATACCCCTCCACTTT. This yields the protein CASSEIARIPLHF.